Given below is one T cell receptor beta chain in context. Those enrolled in Seattle joined during active infection and were followed longitudinally afterward. The CDR3 has 14 residues. V was shortened by 3 bases and J by 0 bases, with 6 bases between the two germline ends. The germline V gene has CDR1 SGDLS and CDR2 YYNGEE. The sample originates from a study of blood T cell repertoires in COVID-19. Under the authors' procedure: Reference gene primer amplification gave estimated nucleated cell counts. The table came from immunoSEQ multiplex PCR; TCRdb's copy has only in-frame clones and leaves some out. For V, J and clone size, that table is used; D and trimming come from the DNA. The data hold approximately 500,000 clones, with nearly 90% observed a single time.

The gene calls are TRBV9 and TRBJ1-4; D is undetermined. Source material: peripheral blood. This TCR was sampled from a man between 18 and 35 years old with COVID-19, enrolled during active disease. The CDR3 DNA sequence: TGTGCCAGCAGCGAGGCGGCAACTAATGAAAAACTGTTTTTT. Encoded protein: CASSEAATNEKLFF.